This T cell receptor beta chain stems from a study of beta chain features in type 1 diabetes. Using CD45RO/CCR7/CD25/CD127/CD95/CD27, CD4+ naive, central memory, regulatory and stem cell-like memory cells were sorted. What was sequenced were expressed TCRB transcripts, since all of the isolated RNA had been reverse transcribed. Profiling relied on immunoSEQ multiplex PCR, and the TCRdb table lists in-frame clones only, not all of them. The data contain roughly 400,000 clones, roughly 16% of them singletons. Between the trimmed V and J ends, which lost 4 bases and 4 bases, there was a span of 6 bases. The CDR3 runs 11 residues. The germline V gene has CDR1 SQVTM and CDR2 ANQGSEA. The study, taken as a whole, reports: Naive, central memory and Treg TCRB repertoires appeared more alike in patients than in healthy donors. The study found moderately but significantly shorter TCRB CDR3s in all four CD4+ subsets of Type 1 diabetes patients.

In this sample, this clone turned up a few times. Its antigen is undetermined. The chain employs TRBV29-1 and TRBJ2-3; D not certain. Sequencing was done on a sample of naive CD4+ T cells from blood. This TCR derives from a woman aged 18-35 years in good health. CDR3 nucleotide sequence: TGCAGCGTTGTAACACCAGATACGCAGTATTTT. This gives the protein CSVVTPDTQYF.